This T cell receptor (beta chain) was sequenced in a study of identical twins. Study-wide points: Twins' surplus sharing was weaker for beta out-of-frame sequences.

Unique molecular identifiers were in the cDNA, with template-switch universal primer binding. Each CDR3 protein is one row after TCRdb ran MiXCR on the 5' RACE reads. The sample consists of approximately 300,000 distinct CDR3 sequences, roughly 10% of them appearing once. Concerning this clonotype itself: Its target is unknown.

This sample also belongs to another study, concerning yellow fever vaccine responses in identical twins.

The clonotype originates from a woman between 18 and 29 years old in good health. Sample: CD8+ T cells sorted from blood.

The CDR3 loop reads CASSQAKGIQYF. The CDR3 DNA reads TGTGCCAGCAGCCAGGCGAAAGGCATTCAGTACTTC. V gene TRBV27 combines with J gene TRBJ2-4; no firm D call. Trimming shortened V by 6 bases and J by 9 bases, and 12 bases separated the two germline ends. CDR1 and CDR2 (germline): MNHEY, SMNVEV (reference sequence). This CDR3 contains 12 residues.